Included here is one TCR beta chain sequence, with context. Its antigen is not identified. The method was immunoSEQ multiplex PCR; TCRdb's version includes in-frame clones alone and lacks a portion of them. In the table there are about 90,000 clones, around nine tenths of which are singletons. This entry belongs to a study of graft-versus-host responses after intestinal transplantation. General study points: GvH clonotypes were identified within recipient marrow, with a subset emerging first in ileum or blood. Allografts carried high graft-versus-host to host-versus-graft clonal ratios in patients having graft-donor T cell macrochimerism.

The germline V gene has CDR1 SGHTS and CDR2 YDEGEE. The CDR3 is 15 residues long. V gave up 0 bases and J gave up 1 base, with 10 bases separating them. The source material was unstimulated CD4+ T cells sorted from spleen or lymph node cells, sampled before intestinal transplant. The gene calls are TRBV5-8 and TRBJ1-1; D possibly corresponds to TRBD1 (5 bases). This sequence was found in a human donor who received an intestinal transplant. Here the CDR3 DNA reads TGTGCCAGCAGCTTGGTTCGGCAGGGGAACACTGAAGCTTTCTTT. As protein: CASSLVRQGNTEAFF.